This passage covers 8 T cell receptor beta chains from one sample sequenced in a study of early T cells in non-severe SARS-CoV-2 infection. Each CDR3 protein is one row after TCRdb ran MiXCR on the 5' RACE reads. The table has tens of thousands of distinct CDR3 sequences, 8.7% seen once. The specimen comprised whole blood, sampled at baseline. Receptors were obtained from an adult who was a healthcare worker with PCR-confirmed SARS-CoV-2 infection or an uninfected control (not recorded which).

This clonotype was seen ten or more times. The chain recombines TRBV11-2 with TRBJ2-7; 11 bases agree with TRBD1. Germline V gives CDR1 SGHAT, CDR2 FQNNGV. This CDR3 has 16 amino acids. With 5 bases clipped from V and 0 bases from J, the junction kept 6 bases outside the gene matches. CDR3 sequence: CASSPGTGGSSYEQYF. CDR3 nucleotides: TGTGCCAGCAGCCCGGGGACAGGGGGTAGCTCCTACGAGCAGTACTTC. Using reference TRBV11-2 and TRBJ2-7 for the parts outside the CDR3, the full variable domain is EAGVAQSPRYKIIEKRQSVAFWCNPISGHATLYWYQQILGQGPKLLIQFQNNGVVDDSQLPKDRFSAERLKGVDSTLKIQPAKLEDSAVYLCASSPGTGGSSYEQYFGPGTRLTVT.

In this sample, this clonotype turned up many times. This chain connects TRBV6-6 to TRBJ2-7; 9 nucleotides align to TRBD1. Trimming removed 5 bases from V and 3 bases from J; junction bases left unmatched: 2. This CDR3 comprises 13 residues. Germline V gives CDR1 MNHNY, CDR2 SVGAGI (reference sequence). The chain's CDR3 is CASSRTGDYEQYF. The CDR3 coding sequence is TGTGCCAGCAGTCGGACAGGGGACTACGAGCAGTACTTC.

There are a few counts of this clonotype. The CDR3 loop is CAISEEGASGETDTQYF. In DNA, the CDR3 is TGTGCCATCAGTGAGGAGGGGGCTAGCGGGGAAACAGATACGCAGTATTTT. The chain couples TRBV10-3 to TRBJ2-3; TRBD2 aligns across 9 bases. CDR1 is ENHRY and CDR2 is SYGVKD in the germline V gene. J gave up 3 bases and V 2 bases, and 9 bases lay outside the gene matches. The CDR3 is 17 residues long.

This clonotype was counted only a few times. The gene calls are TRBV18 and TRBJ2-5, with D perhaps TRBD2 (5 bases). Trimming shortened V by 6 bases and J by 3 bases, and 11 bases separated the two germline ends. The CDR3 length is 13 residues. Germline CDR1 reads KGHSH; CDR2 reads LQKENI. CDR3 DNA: TGTGCCAGCTCTTCCGGACTGGAAGAGACCCAGTACTTC. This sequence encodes CASSSGLEETQYF.

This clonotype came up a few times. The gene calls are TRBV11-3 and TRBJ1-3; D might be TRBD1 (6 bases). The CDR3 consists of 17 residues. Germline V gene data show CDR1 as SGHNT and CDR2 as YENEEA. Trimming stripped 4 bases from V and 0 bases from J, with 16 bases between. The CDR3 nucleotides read TGTGCCAGCAGCTCACGACAGGACCCATCCTCTGGAAACACCATATATTTT. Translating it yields CASSSRQDPSSGNTIYF.

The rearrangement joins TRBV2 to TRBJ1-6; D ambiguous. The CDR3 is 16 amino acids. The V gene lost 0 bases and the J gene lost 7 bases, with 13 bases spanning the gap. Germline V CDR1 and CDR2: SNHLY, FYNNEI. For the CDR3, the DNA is TGTGCCAGCAGTGAAGCGTGGGTGGCGGGCAATTCACCCCTCCACTTT. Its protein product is CASSEAWVAGNSPLHF.

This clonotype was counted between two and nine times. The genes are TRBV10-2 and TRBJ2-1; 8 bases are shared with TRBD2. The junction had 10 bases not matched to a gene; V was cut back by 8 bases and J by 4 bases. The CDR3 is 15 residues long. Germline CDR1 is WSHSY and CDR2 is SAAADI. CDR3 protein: CASGRISGGYNEQFF. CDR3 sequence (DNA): TGCGCCAGCGGGCGGATCAGCGGGGGTTACAATGAGCAGTTCTTC.

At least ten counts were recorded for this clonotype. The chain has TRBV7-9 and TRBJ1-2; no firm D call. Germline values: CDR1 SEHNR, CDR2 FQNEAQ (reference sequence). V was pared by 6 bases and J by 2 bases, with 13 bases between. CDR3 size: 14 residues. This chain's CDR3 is CASRTPDRNYGYTF. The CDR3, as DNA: TGTGCCAGCAGAACTCCCGACCGGAACTATGGCTACACCTTC.